This passage covers 2 T cell receptor beta chains from one sample sequenced in a study of blood T cell repertoires in COVID-19. Some clones are missing from TCRdb's copy, which holds only in-frame ones; the method was immunoSEQ multiplex PCR. Altogether hundreds of thousands of clones are present, approximately 88% being singletons, with the ten largest covering approximately 3%. The sequenced sample consisted of peripheral blood. These receptors were obtained from a woman aged 25 to 45 with COVID-19, enrolled during active disease.

This chain's CDR3 is CASSHSGVSTDTQYF. As DNA, the CDR3 is TGCGCCAGCAGTCATAGCGGGGTCAGCACAGATACGCAGTATTTT. V usage is TRBV5-1 and J usage is TRBJ2-3, with 8 bases matching TRBD2. Germline CDR1 is SGHRS and CDR2 is YFSETQ. The CDR3 is made up of 15 amino acids. After removal of 5 bases from V and 0 bases from J, the junction contained 5 bases not matched to a gene. The full variable domain, completed using reference TRBV5-1 and TRBJ2-3, is KAGVTQTPRYLIKTRGQQVTLSCSPISGHRSVSWYQQTPGQGLQFLFEYFSETQRNKGNFPGRFSGRQFSNSRSEMNVSTLELGDSALYLCASSHSGVSTDTQYFGPGTRLTVL.

The V and J genes are TRBV6-2 or TRBV6-3 and TRBJ1-2; D is ambiguous. Per the germline V gene, CDR1 is MNHEY and CDR2 is SVGEGT. Trimming cost V 0 bases and J 14 bases, with 10 bases left between them. The CDR3 covers 11 residues. CDR3 in amino acids: CASSYSRRVTF. For the CDR3, the DNA is TGTGCCAGCAGTTACTCCCGGCGGGTTACCTTC.